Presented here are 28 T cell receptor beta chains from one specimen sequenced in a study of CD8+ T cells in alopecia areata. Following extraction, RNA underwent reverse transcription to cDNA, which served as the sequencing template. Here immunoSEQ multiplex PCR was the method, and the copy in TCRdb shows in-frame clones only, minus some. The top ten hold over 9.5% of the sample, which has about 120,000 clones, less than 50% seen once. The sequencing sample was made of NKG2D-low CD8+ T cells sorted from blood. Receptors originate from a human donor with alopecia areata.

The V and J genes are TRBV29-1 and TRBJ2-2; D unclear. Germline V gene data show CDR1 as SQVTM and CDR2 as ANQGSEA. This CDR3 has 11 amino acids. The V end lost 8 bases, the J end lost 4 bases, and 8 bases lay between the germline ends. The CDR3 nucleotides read TGCAGCACTGAGACCACCGGGGAGCTGTTTTTT. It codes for CSTETTGELFF.

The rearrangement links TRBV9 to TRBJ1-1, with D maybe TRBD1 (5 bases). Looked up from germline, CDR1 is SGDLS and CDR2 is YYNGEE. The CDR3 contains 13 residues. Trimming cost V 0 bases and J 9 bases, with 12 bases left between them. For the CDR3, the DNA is TGTGCCAGCAGCGTAGGGGACCAGGACCAAGCTTTCTTT. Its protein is CASSVGDQDQAFF.

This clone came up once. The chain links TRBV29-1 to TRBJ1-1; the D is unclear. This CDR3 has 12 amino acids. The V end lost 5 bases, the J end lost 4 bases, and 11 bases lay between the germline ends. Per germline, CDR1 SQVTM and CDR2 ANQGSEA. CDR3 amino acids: CSVYKGSTEAFF. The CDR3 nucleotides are TGCAGCGTTTATAAAGGGAGCACTGAAGCTTTCTTT.

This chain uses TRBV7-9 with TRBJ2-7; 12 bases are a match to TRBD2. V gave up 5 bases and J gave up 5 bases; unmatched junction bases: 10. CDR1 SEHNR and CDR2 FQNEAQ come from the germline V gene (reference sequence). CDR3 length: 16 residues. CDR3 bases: TGTGCCAGCAGCCCAGCTAGCGGGGGGGCCGTGGACGAGCAGTACTTC. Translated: CASSPASGGAVDEQYF.

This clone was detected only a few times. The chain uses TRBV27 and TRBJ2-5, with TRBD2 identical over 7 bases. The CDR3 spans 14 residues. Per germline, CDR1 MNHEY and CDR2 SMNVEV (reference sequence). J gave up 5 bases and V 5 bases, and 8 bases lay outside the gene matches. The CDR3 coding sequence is TGTGCCAGCAGTCAACTAGGACTAGTTGAGACCCAGTACTTC. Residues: CASSQLGLVETQYF.

The CDR3 DNA is TGCAGCGTTGCGGGAGCGGGGTTAGAGGATACGCAGTATTTT. Translated, it gives CSVAGAGLEDTQYF. This chain joins TRBV29-1 and TRBJ2-3; 7 bases are shared with TRBD2. Germline assignment: CDR1 SQVTM and CDR2 ANQGSEA. CDR3 length: 14 amino acids. Unmatched junction bases numbered 10, after V lost 4 bases and J lost 6 bases.

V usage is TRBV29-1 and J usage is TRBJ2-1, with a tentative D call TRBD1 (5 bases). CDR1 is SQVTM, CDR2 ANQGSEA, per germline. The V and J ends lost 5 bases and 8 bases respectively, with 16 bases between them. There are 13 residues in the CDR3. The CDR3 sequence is CSVPRGDVHEQFF. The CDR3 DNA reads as TGCAGCGTTCCAAGGGGCGACGTCCATGAGCAGTTCTTC.

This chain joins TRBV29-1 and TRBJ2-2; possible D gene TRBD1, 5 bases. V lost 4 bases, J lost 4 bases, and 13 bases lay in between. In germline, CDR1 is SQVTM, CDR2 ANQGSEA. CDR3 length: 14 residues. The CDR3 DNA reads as TGCAGCGTTGTGGTCCAGGGAACCACCGGGGAGCTGTTTTTT. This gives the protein CSVVVQGTTGELFF.

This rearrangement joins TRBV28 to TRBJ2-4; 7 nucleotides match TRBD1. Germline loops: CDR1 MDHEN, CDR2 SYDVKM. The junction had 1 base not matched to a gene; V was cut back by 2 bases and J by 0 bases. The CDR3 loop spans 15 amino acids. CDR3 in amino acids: CASSLRQGAKNIQYF. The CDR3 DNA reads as TGTGCCAGCAGTTTACGACAGGGAGCCAAAAACATTCAGTACTTC. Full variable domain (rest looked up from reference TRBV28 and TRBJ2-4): DVKVTQSSRYLVKRTGEKVFLECVQDMDHENMFWYRQDPGLGLRLIYFSYDVKMKEKGDIPEGYSVSREKKERFSLILESASTNQTSMYLCASSLRQGAKNIQYFGAGTRLSVL.

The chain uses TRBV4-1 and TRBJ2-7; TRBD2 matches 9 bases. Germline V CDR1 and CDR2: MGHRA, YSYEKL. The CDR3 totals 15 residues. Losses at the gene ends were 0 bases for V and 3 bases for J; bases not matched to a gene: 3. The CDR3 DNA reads TGCGCCAGCAGCCAAGATCGTAGCGGGAGCTACGAGCAGTACTTC. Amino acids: CASSQDRSGSYEQYF.

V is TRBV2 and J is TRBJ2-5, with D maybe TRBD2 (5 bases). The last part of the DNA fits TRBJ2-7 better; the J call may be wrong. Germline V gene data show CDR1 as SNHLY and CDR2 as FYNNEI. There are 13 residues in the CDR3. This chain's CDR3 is CASSGSLRGEQYF. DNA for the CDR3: TGTGCCAGCAGTGGATCCTTACGGGGCGAGCAGTACTTC.

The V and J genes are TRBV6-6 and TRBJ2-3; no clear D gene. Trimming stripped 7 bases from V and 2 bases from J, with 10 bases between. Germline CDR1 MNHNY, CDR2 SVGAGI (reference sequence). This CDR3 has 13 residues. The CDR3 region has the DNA TGTGCCAGCAAGCTATTCCACACAGATACGCAGTATTTT. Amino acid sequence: CASKLFHTDTQYF.

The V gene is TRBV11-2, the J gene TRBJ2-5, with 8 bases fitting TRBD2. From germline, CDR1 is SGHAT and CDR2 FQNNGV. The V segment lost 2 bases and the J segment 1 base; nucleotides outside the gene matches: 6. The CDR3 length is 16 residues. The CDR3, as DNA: TGTGCCAGCAGCTTATTTCGGGGGGGAGGCCAAGAGACCCAGTACTTC. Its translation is CASSLFRGGGQETQYF.

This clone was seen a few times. The CDR3 DNA follows: TGTGCCAGCAGTCATACGGGACAGGGAAATGAAAAACTGTTTTTT. Protein product: CASSHTGQGNEKLFF. The chain is built from TRBV7-9 and TRBJ1-4, with 9 bases fitting TRBD1. Germline CDR1 reads SEHNR; CDR2 reads FQNEAQ (reference sequence). V dropped 6 bases and J dropped 5; count of bases not matched to a gene: 7. The CDR3 length is 15 residues. Together with reference TRBV7-9 and TRBJ1-4, the CDR3 gives the full variable domain: DTGVSQNPRHKITKRGQNVTFRCDPISEHNRLYWYRQTLGQGPEFLTYFQNEAQLEKSRLLSDRFSAERPKGSFSTLEIQRTEQGDSAMYLCASSHTGQGNEKLFFGSGTQLSVL.

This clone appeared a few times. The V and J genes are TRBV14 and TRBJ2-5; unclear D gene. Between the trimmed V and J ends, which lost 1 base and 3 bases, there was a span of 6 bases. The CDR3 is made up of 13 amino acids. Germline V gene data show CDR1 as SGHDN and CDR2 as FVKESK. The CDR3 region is CASSQVQEETQYF. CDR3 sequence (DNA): TGTGCCAGCAGCCAAGTACAAGAAGAGACCCAGTACTTC. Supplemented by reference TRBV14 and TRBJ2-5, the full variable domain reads EAGVTQFPSHSVIEKGQTVTLRCDPISGHDNLYWYRRVMGKEIKFLLHFVKESKQDESGMPNNRFLAERTGGTYSTLKVQPAELEDSGVYFCASSQVQEETQYFGPGTRLLVL.

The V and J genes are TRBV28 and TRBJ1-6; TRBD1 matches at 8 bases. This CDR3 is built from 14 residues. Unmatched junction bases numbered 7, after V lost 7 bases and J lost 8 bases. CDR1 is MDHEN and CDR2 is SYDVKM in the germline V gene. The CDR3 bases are TGTGCCAGCAAAATGGACAGGGAGTATTCACCCCTCCACTTT. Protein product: CASKMDREYSPLHF.

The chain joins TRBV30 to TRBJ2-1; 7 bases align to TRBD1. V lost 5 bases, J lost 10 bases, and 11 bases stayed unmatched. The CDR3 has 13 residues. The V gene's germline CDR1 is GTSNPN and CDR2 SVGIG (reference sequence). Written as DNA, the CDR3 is TGTGCCTGGGACGGGACAGTCCCCCAAGAGCAGTTCTTC. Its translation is CAWDGTVPQEQFF. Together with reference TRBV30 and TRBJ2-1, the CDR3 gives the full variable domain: SQTIHQWPATLVQPVGSPLSLECTVEGTSNPNLYWYRQAAGRGLQLLFYSVGIGQISSEVPQNLSASRPQDRQFILSSKKLLLSDSGFYLCAWDGTVPQEQFFGPGTRLTVL.

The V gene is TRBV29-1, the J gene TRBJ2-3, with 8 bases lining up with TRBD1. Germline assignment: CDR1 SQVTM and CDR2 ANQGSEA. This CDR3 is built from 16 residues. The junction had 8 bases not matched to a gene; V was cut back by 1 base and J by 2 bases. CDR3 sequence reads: CSVEGHRGSPTDTQYF. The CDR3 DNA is TGCAGCGTTGAAGGCCACAGGGGGTCACCCACAGATACGCAGTATTTT.

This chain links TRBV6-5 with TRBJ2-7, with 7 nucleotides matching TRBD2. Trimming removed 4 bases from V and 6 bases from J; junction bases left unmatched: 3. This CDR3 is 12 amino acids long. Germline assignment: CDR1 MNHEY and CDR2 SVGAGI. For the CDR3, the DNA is TGTGCCAGCAGTTGGGGAGGGAGCGAGCAGTACTTC. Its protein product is CASSWGGSEQYF.

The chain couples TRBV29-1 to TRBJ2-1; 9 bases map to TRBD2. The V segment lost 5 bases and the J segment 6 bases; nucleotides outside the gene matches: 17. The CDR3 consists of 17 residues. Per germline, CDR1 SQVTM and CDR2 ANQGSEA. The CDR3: CSVPDRAKREESNEQFF. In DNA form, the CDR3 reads TGCAGCGTTCCGGACAGAGCTAAGCGGGAGGAATCCAATGAGCAGTTCTTC.

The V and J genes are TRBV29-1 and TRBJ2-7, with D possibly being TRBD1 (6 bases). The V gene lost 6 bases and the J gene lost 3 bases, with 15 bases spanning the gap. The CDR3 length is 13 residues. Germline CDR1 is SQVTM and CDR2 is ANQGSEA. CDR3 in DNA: TGCAGCGTGAAGCTGGACAGCCTCTACGAGCAGTACTTC. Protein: CSVKLDSLYEQYF.

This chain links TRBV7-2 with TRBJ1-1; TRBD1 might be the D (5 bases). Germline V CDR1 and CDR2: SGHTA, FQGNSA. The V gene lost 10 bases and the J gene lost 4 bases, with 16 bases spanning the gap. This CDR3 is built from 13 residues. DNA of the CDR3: TGTGCCACCAGGGACGTGGGGGGCACTGAAGCTTTCTTT. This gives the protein CATRDVGGTEAFF.

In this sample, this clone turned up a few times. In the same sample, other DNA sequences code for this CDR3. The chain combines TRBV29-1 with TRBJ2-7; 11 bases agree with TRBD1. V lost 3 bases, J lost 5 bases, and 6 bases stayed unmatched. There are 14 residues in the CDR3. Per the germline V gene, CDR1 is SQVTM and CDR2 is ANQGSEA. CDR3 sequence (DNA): TGCAGCGTTGACTCCGGACAGGGGGCGAACGAGCAGTACTTC. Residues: CSVDSGQGANEQYF.

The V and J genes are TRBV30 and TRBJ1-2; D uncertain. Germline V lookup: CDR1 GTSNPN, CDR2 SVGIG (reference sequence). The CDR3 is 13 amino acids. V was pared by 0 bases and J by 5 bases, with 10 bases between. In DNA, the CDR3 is TGTGCCTGGAGTGTACCAACGGTTTATGGCTACACCTTC. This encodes CAWSVPTVYGYTF.

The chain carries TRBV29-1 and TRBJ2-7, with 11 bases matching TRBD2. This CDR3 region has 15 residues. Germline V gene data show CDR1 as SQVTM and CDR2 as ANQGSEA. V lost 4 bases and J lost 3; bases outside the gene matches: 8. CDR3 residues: CSVGVASGRHYEQYF. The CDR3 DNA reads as TGCAGCGTTGGGGTGGCTAGCGGGAGGCACTACGAGCAGTACTTC.

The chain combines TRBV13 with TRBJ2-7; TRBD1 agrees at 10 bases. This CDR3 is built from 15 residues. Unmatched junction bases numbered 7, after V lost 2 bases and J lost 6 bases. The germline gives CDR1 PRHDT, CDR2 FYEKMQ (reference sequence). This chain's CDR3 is CASSLSGQGNSEQYF. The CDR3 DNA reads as TGTGCCAGCAGCTTATCGGGACAGGGGAACTCCGAGCAGTACTTC.

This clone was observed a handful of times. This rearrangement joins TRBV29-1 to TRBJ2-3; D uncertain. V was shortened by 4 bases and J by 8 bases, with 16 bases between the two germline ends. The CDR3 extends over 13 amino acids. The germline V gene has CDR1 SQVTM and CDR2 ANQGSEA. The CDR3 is CSVGRASPPTQYF. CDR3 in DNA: TGCAGCGTTGGTAGGGCTAGTCCCCCTACGCAGTATTTT.

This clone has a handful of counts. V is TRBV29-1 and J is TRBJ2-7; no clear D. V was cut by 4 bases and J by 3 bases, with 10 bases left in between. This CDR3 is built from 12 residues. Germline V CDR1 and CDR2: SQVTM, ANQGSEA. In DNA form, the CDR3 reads TGCAGCGTTGGCGACATTGACTACGAGCAGTACTTC. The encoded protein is CSVGDIDYEQYF.